Listed below are T cell receptor beta chains from one sample, sequenced in a study of cytomegalovirus exposure and HLA in healthy donors. Generated by immunoSEQ multiplex PCR, the TCRdb table keeps only in-frame clones and is missing some. The sample yields some 78,000 clones, around 68% seen once. Sequencing was done on a sample of PBMCs. The receptors were sampled from a man aged 40-49 years in good health and CMV-seropositive. Both conserved end residues are part of each CDR3.

CDR3 protein: CASSSDSPGELFF
J gene: TRBJ2-2
V gene: TRBV7-2

CDR3 protein: CASSPRDRHTEAFF
J gene: TRBJ1-1
V gene: TRBV28

CDR3 protein: CASSLTPAGVTDTQYF
J gene: TRBJ2-3
V gene: TRBV5-4

CDR3 protein: CASSLVGDEQYF
J gene: TRBJ2-7
V gene: TRBV5-6

CDR3 protein: CASSVAVATDTQYF
J gene: TRBJ2-3
V gene: TRBV9

CDR3 protein: CASSPAAGQETQYF
J gene: TRBJ2-5
V gene: TRBV7-9

CDR3 protein: CASSLASSIRDEQYF
J gene: TRBJ2-7
V gene: TRBV5-4

CDR3 protein: CASSSGGARGGYTF
J gene: TRBJ1-2
V gene: TRBV19

CDR3 protein: CASSQDRTDNGYTF
J gene: TRBJ1-2
V gene: TRBV4-3

CDR3 protein: CASSLVLAGSTDTQYF
J gene: TRBJ2-3
V gene: TRBV28

CDR3 protein: CASTDRENTEAFF
J gene: TRBJ1-1
V gene: TRBV2

CDR3 protein: CASSRRASGGRGEQFF
J gene: TRBJ2-1
V gene: TRBV7-6

CDR3 protein: CAWNQLNREAIIF
J gene: TRBJ2-1
V gene: TRBV30

CDR3 protein: CASRPTGFGYTF
J gene: TRBJ1-2
V gene: TRBV6-1

CDR3 protein: CASSLTGQSSYEQYF
J gene: TRBJ2-7
V gene: TRBV14

CDR3 protein: CASSDMANTEAFF
J gene: TRBJ1-1
V gene: TRBV6-1

CDR3 protein: CASTQGNAGNEQFF
J gene: TRBJ2-1
V gene: TRBV7-2

CDR3 protein: CASSWVAGADTQYF
J gene: TRBJ2-3
V gene: TRBV19

CDR3 protein: CASSSKAGQGANQPQHF
J gene: TRBJ1-5
V gene: TRBV7-2

CDR3 protein: CASSLVQGANQPQHF
J gene: TRBJ1-5
V gene: TRBV7-2

CDR3 protein: CSVEGAGRVETQYF
J gene: TRBJ2-5
V gene: TRBV29-1

CDR3 protein: CASATGNNEKLFF
J gene: TRBJ1-4
V gene: TRBV19

CDR3 protein: CAWSWQANYGYTF
J gene: TRBJ1-2
V gene: TRBV30

CDR3 protein: CASSPEGSYTEAFF
J gene: TRBJ1-1
V gene: TRBV21-1

CDR3 protein: CASSVLTGMLDQPQHF
J gene: TRBJ1-5
V gene: TRBV28

CDR3 protein: CASSRGTGPLYNEQFF
J gene: TRBJ2-1
V gene: TRBV5-5

CDR3 protein: CASSLAGTGGENQYF
J gene: TRBJ2-5
V gene: TRBV5-1

CDR3 protein: CASSSLHGDEQYF
J gene: TRBJ2-7
V gene: TRBV19

CDR3 protein: CASSQDYRGIEQYF
J gene: TRBJ2-7
V gene: TRBV27

CDR3 protein: CASKPGQGQTYEQYF
J gene: TRBJ2-7
V gene: TRBV6-1

CDR3 protein: CASSSLAGSNTGELFF
J gene: TRBJ2-2
V gene: TRBV27

CDR3 protein: CASSISVQETQYF
J gene: TRBJ2-5
V gene: TRBV19

CDR3 protein: CASSADRGIYNEQFF
J gene: TRBJ2-1
V gene: TRBV2

CDR3 protein: CATSRDIQTRAFF
J gene: TRBJ1-1
V gene: TRBV15

CDR3 protein: CATAGQGAGGGQYF
J gene: TRBJ2-7
V gene: TRBV15

CDR3 protein: CASSSDRTSGRKEQFF
J gene: TRBJ2-1
V gene: TRBV7-9

CDR3 protein: CASSSIGGETQYF
J gene: TRBJ2-5
V gene: TRBV19

CDR3 protein: CASNLRTSLNTEAFF
J gene: TRBJ1-1
V gene: TRBV2

CDR3 protein: CSANVGGGGYTF
J gene: TRBJ1-2
V gene: TRBV29-1

CDR3 protein: CASSLDRTNYGYTF
J gene: TRBJ1-2
V gene: TRBV28

CDR3 protein: CATSTQQGTGANVLTF
J gene: TRBJ2-6
V gene: TRBV15

CDR3 protein: CASSLGRTGELFF
J gene: TRBJ2-2
V gene: TRBV7-2